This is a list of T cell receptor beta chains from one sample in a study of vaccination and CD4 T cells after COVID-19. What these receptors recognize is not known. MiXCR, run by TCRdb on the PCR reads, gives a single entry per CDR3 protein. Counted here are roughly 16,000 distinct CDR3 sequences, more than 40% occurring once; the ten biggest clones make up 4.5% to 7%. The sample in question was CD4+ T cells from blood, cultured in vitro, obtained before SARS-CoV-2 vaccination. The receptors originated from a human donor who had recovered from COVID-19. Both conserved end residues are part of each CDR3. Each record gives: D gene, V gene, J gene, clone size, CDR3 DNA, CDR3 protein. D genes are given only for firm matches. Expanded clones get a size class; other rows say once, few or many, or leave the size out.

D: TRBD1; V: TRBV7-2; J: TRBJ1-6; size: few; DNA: TGTGCCAGCAGCGTCGACAGGGGTCAACCCCTCCACTTT; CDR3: CASSVDRGQPLHF
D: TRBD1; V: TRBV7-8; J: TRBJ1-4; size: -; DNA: TGTGCCAGCAGCTACAGGGGTGGAGAAAAACTGTTTTTT; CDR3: CASSYRGGEKLFF
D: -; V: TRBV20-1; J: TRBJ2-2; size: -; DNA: TGCAGTGGGTCCGAGGGAACCGGGGAGCTGTTTTTT; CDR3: CSGSEGTGELFF
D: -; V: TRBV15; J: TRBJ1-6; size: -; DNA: TGTGCCACCAGCACCATGACAGGAGGAGGATCACCCCTCCACTTT; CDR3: CATSTMTGGGSPLHF
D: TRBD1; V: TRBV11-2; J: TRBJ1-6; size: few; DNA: TGTGCCAGCAGCTCGACAGGGAATTCACCCCTCCACTTT; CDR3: CASSSTGNSPLHF
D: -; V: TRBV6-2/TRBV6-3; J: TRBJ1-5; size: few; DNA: TGTGCCAGTGTAACAGGGCCTGGACAGCCCCAGCATTTT; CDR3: CASVTGPGQPQHF
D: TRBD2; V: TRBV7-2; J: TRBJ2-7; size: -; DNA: TGTGCCAGCAGCCCACTAGCGGGTTCGTCCTCCTACGAGCAGTACTTC; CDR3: CASSPLAGSSSYEQYF
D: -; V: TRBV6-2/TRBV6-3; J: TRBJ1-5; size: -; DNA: TGTGCCAGCAGCCTCAGGGGACTGGGCAATCAGCCCCAGCATTTT; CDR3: CASSLRGLGNQPQHF
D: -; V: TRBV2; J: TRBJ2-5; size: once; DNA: TGTGCCAGCAGTGTTGGGACATACCAAGAGACCCAGTACTTC; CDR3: CASSVGTYQETQYF
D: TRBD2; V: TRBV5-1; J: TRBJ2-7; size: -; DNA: TGCGCCAGCAGCCCTACTAGCGAGAAGTACGAGCAGTACTTC; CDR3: CASSPTSEKYEQYF
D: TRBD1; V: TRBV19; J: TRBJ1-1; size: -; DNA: TGTGCCAGTAGTATCCGTTCCCAGGGGGCTCGGGATACTGAAGCTTTCTTT; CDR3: CASSIRSQGARDTEAFF
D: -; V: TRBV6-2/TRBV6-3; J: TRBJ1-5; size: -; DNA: TGTGCCAGCAGTCACGGGCAGCCCCAGCATTTT; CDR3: CASSHGQPQHF
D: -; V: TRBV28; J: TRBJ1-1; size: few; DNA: TGTGCCAGCAGTTCACCCACTGAAGCTTTCTTT; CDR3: CASSSPTEAFF
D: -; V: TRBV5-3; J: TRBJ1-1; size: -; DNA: TGTGCCAGCAGCTTGGCCAGAGGCGTTAGGACTGAAGCTTTCTTT; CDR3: CASSLARGVRTEAFF
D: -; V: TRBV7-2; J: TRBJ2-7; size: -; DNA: TGTGCCAGCAGCTCATCCTCGGCCGGGGGGCGCGAGCAGTACTTC; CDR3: CASSSSSAGGREQYF
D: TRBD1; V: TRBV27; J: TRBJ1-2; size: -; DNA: TGTGCCAGCAGAGGGACAGGCGCTAACTATGGCTACACCTTC; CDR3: CASRGTGANYGYTF
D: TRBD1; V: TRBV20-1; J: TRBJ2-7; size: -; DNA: TGCAGTGCAACGAGACAGGGAATGATCGAGTACTTC; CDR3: CSATRQGMIEYF
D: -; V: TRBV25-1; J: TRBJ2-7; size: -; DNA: TGTGCCAGCACTGCGGACAGCCCTACCTACGAGCAGTACTTT; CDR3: CASTADSPTYEQYF
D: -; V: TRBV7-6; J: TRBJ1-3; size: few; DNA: TGTGCCAGCAGCCCAAAGGTCGAGGGTCAGACTGGAAACACCATATATTTT; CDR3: CASSPKVEGQTGNTIYF
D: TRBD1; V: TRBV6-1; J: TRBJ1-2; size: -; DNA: TGTGCCAGCCTCGGGACAGGGGCCGCGACTTCACAGGGCTACACCTTC; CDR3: CASLGTGAATSQGYTF
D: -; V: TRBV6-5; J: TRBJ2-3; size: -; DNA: TGTGCCAGCAGTTACCCCGTCCGAGCCGGTACAGATACGCAGTATTTT; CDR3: CASSYPVRAGTDTQYF
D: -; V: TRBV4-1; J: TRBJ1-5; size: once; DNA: TGCGCCAGCAGCCAAGATAAAAGGGCTGGCCAGCCCCAGCATTTT; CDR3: CASSQDKRAGQPQHF
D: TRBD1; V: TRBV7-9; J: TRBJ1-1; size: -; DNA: TGTGCCAGCAGTCGCTCTGACAGGGGGCGTCCTGAAGCTTTCTTT; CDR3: CASSRSDRGRPEAFF
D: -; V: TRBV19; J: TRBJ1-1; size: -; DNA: TGTGCCAGTAGTATAGATCGGAACTTGGCTGAAGCTTTCTTT; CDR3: CASSIDRNLAEAFF
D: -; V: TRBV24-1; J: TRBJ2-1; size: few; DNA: TGTGCCACCAGTGACCCCAGGGGAGGGGAGGTTTGGTTCTTC; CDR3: CATSDPRGGEVWFF
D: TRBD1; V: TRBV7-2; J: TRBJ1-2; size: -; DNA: TGTGCCAGCAGCGAGACTACAGGGGGCGCTTATGGCTACACCTTC; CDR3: CASSETTGGAYGYTF
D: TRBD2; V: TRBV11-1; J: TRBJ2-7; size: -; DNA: TGTGCCAGCAGCCAAGGGTCTAGCGGGAGTCGGGGCGAGCAGTACTTC; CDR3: CASSQGSSGSRGEQYF
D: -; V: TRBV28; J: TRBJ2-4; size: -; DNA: TGTGCCAGCAGTTTATTCGGAGGGGAGCGGGACATTCAGTACTTC; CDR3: CASSLFGGERDIQYF
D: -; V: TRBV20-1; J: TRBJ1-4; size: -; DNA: TGCAGTGCTAGAGATCCAGGGGCTAATGAAAAACTGTTTTTT; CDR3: CSARDPGANEKLFF
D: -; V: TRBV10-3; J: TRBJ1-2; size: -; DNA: TGTGCCATCAGGAAGACCCTAAACCAGGACTATGGCTACACCTTC; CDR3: CAIRKTLNQDYGYTF
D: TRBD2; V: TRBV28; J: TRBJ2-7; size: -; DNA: TGTGCCAGCGGTAAGGGCGGGGGATCATCCTACGAGCAGTACTTC; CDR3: CASGKGGGSSYEQYF
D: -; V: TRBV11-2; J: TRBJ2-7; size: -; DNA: TGTGCCAGCAGCTTAGGCCCAGGGCGGGATCAGCAGTACTTC; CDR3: CASSLGPGRDQQYF
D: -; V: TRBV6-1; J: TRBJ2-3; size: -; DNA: TGTGCCAGCAGTATAGGACTACTCGATACGCAGTATTTT; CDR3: CASSIGLLDTQYF
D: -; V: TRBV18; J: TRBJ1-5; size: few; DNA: TGTGCCAGCTCACCAGGACCGACGGGAGGTCAGCCCCAGCATTTT; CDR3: CASSPGPTGGQPQHF